These 9 T cell receptor beta chains originate from one sample sequenced in a study of blood T cell repertoires in COVID-19. TCRdb's copy holds only in-frame clones and misses some; the assay was immunoSEQ multiplex PCR. The sample records 150,000 to 200,000 clones, 92% being singletons. The specimen was peripheral blood. These receptors were taken from a man aged 30 to 39 with COVID-19, enrolled during active disease.

J is TRBJ2-7 and V is TRBV7-9; D is undetermined. The CDR3 totals 14 residues. From germline, CDR1 is SEHNR and CDR2 FQNEAQ (reference sequence). Trimming removed 3 bases from V and 0 bases from J, with 9 bases in between. The CDR3 spells CASSFSELSYEQYF. CDR3 bases: TGTGCCAGCAGCTTCAGCGAACTCTCCTACGAGCAGTACTTC.

This chain links TRBV9 with TRBJ1-5, with D tentatively TRBD1 (5 bases). Germline V gene lookup returns CDR1 SGDLS and CDR2 YYNGEE. The CDR3 covers 15 residues. V lost 0 bases and J 3 bases, leaving 10 bases between the germline ends. The CDR3 region has the DNA TGTGCCAGCAGCGTAGCGGCAGGGCTCAATCAGCCCCAGCATTTT. This sequence encodes CASSVAAGLNQPQHF.

This clone was detected only once. This chain joins TRBV6-5 and TRBJ2-3; 8 nucleotides match TRBD2. After removal of 4 bases from V and 5 bases from J, the junction contained 8 bases not matched to a gene. CDR1 and CDR2 from the germline V gene are MNHEY and SVGAGI. This CDR3 has 15 residues. The CDR3 DNA reads as TGTGCCAGCAGTTTAGCGGGGCAACGGGGAGATACGCAGTATTTT. Translation gives CASSLAGQRGDTQYF.

The chain carries TRBV23-1 and TRBJ2-7; 10 bases line up with TRBD1. TRBV23-1 is reported as an ORF; its role is uncertain. V shed 6 bases and J 2 bases; nucleotides not matched to a gene: 4. CDR3 length: 14 residues. The CDR3 coding sequence is TGCGCCAGCAGACGGACAGGGGGAGCCTACGAGCAGTACTTC. This encodes CASRRTGGAYEQYF.

The rearrangement joins TRBV28 to TRBJ2-1; TRBD2 agrees at 14 bases. Germline CDR1 and CDR2: MDHEN and SYDVKM. This CDR3 is 17 amino acids long. V lost 5 bases, J lost 7 bases, and 10 bases stayed unmatched. In nucleotides, the CDR3 is TGTGCCAGCAGTGGAGGGACTAGCGGGAGCCGGGGGAATGAGCAGTTCTTC. It is translated as CASSGGTSGSRGNEQFF.

The gene calls are TRBV27 and TRBJ2-1, with 7 bases fitting TRBD2. J lost 0 bases, V lost 9 bases, and 11 bases had no gene match. The CDR3 length is 16 residues. The V gene's germline CDR1 is MNHEY and CDR2 SMNVEV (reference sequence). CDR3 in DNA: TGTGCCAGTAGATTGGGGGGGAGCGGCTCCTACAATGAGCAGTTCTTC. As protein: CASRLGGSGSYNEQFF.

The genes are TRBV28 and TRBJ2-7, with 8 bases fitting TRBD1. CDR1 and CDR2 from the germline V gene are MDHEN and SYDVKM. V lost 2 bases and J lost 3; bases outside the gene matches: 3. The CDR3 has 14 residues. The CDR3 coding sequence is TGTGCCAGCAGTTTACCGGACAGGGACTACGAGCAGTACTTC. It is translated as CASSLPDRDYEQYF.

The V call is TRBV11-1, the J call TRBJ1-1; the D gene is possibly TRBD1 (5 bases). The CDR3 has 14 amino acids. Between the trimmed V and J ends, which lost 0 bases and 1 base, there was a span of 6 bases. Germline V lookup: CDR1 SGHAT, CDR2 FQDESV (reference sequence). Written as DNA, the CDR3 is TGTGCCAGCAGCTTAGCGGGGCAGAACACTGAAGCTTTCTTT. It encodes CASSLAGQNTEAFF.

The chain joins TRBV27 to TRBJ2-3; no definite D call. CDR1 and CDR2 (germline): MNHEY, SMNVEV (reference sequence). This CDR3 comprises 15 residues. V lost 2 bases and J 0 bases, leaving 9 bases between the germline ends. CDR3 sequence: CASSLSDPSTDTQYF. The CDR3 DNA follows: TGTGCCAGCAGTTTAAGCGACCCTAGCACAGATACGCAGTATTTT.